Here is one TCR beta chain with its context. Its cognate antigen is unknown. Cells designated naive CD8 were CD45RO-negative and were positively selected for CCR7, with terminally differentiated effector memory CD45RA+ cells excluded. The CDR3 runs 13 residues. V was trimmed by 7 bases and J by 5 bases, leaving 14 bases between them. CDR1 and CDR2 (germline): MDHEN, SYDVKM. The data belong to a study of shared clonotypes between healthy human individuals. In the study's own analysis: ImmunoSEQ sequences covered only the junction and lacked quality scores; filtering therefore differed. TCRdb's copy holds only in-frame clones and misses some; the assay was immunoSEQ multiplex PCR. V, J and clone size derive from that table, while D and trimming were established from the DNA sequence. Found here are over 2 million clones, 85% to 95% of them singletons; the top ten hold about 1.1%. Findings of the study overall: Naive CD4 clonotypes overlapped across a handful of donors at approximately 5.3%. In the sorted subsets, rarefaction showed sequencing was incomplete despite large depth. Larger estimated richness was generally seen in naive subsets than in memory subsets.

The J gene is TRBJ1-1, the V gene TRBV28; weak D call: TRBD1 (5 bases). Source material: naive CD8+ T cells sorted from blood. The receptor was isolated from a man between 18 and 29 years old in good health. The CDR3 DNA sequence: TGTGCCAGCACATTTAATCCAGGGACTGAAGCTTTCTTT. Translated, it gives CASTFNPGTEAFF.